Below, one T cell receptor (beta chain) is given with its context. A sample-barcoded 5' primer and a J-beta primer mix were used in a second PCR of roughly 7 to 12 cycles. The authors tagged each cDNA molecule using a template-switch adaptor with 12 random nucleotides. TCRdb re-analysed the 5' RACE reads in MiXCR, keeping a single row per CDR3 protein. The sample lists just under 750,000 distinct CDR3 sequences; 20% to 25% were seen once. CDR1 is ENHRY, CDR2 SYGVKD, per germline. The CDR3 contains 14 residues. Trimming shortened V by 3 bases and J by 1 base, and 9 bases separated the two germline ends. The authors drew around 9.3 milliliters of peripheral blood from each donor. In each sample, at least 7 million PBMCs were isolated. This specimen belongs to a study of blood T cells in healthy people across ages.

The V and J genes are TRBV10-3 and TRBJ1-1, with D unresolved. The sequencing input was blood. This TCR came from a man aged 70-80 years in good health. The CDR3 bases are TGTGCCATCAGTGAAGGGCGCTCGAACACTGAAGCTTTCTTT. Protein: CAISEGRSNTEAFF.